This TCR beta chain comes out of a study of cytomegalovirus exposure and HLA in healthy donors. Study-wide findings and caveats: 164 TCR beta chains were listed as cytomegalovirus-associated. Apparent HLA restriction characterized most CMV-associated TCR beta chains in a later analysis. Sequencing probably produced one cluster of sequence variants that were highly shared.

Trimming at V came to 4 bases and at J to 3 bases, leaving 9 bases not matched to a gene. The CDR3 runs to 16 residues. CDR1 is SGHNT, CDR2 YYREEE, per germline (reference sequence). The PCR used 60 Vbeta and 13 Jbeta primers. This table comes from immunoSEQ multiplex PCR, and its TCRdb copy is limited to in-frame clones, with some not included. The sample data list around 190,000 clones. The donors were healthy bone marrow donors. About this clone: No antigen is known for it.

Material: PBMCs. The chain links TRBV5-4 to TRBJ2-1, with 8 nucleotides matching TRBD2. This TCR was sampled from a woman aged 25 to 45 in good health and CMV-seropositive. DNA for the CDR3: TGTGCCAGCAGCCGGGCCGGGACTAGTGTCTACAATGAGCAGTTCTTC. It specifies CASSRAGTSVYNEQFF.